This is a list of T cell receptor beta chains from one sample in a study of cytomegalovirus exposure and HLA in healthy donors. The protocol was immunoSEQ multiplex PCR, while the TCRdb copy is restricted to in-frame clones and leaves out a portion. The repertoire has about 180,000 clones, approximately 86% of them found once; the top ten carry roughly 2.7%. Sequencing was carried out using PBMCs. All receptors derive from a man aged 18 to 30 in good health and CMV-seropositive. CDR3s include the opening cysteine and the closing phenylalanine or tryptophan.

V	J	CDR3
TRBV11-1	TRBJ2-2	CASSLEFGRSSEELFF
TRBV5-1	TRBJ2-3	CASSLDPGLADTQYF
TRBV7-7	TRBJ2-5	CASSPDSAGETQYF
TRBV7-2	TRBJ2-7	CASSRDLSYEQYF
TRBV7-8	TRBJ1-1	CASSSSRTNTEAFF
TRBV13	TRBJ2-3	CASSLGAGGDTQYF
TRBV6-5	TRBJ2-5	CASSYLKTQYF
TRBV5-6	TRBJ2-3	CASSSGGYSTDTQYF
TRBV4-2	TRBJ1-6	CASSQVSRPGGDSPLHF
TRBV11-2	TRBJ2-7	CASDTTSSTQQYF
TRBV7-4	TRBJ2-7	CASSLPVPEQYF
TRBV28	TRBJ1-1	CASSLYQGSRTEAFF
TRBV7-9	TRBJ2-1	CASSLRLVGEQFF
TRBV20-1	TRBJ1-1	CSAPDSEAFF
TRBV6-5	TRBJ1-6	CASTRSSYNSPLHF
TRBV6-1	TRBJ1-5	CASSEEPGTGNQPQHF
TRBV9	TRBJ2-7	CASSARRGDEQYF
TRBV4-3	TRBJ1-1	CASSQDKWLKEVSEAFF
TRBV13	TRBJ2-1	CASSPAGTGNEQFF
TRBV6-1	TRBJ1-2	CASSEAGRGPGYGYTF
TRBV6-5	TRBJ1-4	CASSYSDRDNEKLFF
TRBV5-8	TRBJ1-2	CASSQQIYGYTF
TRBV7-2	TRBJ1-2	CASRNRGGNYGYTF
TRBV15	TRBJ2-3	CATSRLSTDTQYF
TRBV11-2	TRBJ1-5	CASSLDPRGSNQPQHF
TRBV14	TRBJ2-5	CASSQETGTLQETQYF
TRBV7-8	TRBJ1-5	CASSLTGYKRSQHF
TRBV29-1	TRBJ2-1	CSVERLAGGYNEQFF
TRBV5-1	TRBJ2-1	CASSLAGNEQFF
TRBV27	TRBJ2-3	CASSLSPSGGGTDTQYF
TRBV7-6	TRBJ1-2	CASSPRGKKGSNYGYTF
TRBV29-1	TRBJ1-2	CSVVPGQGFYGYTF
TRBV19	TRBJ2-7	CASSLAGQGSYEQYF
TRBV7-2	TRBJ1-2	CASSPGGTGGNGYTF
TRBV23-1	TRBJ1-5	CASPISNQPQHF
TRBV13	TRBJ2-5	CASSFSRVETQYF
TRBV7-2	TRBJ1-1	CASINSGVSTEAFF
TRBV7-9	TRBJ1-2	CASSPGGQTGAYGYTF
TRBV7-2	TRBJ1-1	CASSPGVAGVYTEAFF
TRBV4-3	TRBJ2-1	CASSQDLGTSGGATYNEQFF
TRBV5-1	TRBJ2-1	CASSSNNEQFF